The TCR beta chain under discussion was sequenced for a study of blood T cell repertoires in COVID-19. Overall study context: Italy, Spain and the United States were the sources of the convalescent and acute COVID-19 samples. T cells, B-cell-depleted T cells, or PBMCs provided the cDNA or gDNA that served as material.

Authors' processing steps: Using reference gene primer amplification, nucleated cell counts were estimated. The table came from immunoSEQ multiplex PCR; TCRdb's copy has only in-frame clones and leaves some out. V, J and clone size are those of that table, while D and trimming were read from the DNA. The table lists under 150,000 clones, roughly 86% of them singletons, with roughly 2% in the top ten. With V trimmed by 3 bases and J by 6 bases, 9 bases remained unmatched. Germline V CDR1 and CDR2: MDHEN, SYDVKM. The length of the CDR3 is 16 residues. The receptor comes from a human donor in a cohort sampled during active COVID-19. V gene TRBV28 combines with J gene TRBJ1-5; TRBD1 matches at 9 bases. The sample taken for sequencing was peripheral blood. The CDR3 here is CASSLGQGFLSQPQHF. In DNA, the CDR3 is TGTGCCAGCAGTTTGGGACAGGGTTTCCTCAGTCAGCCCCAGCATTTT.